These 29 T cell receptor beta chains came from one sample sequenced in a study of T cells in Graves' hyperthyroidism and ophthalmopathy. There were TCR beta CDR3 regions amplified from RNA transcripts. First-round RT-PCR targeting the TCR CDR3 was performed with the HTBI primer set. One entry per CDR3 protein results from TCRdb running MiXCR on the multiplex PCR reads. The sample records around 350,000 distinct CDR3 sequences, approximately 13% being singletons. The sequencing sample was made of blood. These receptors were collected from a woman aged 18-29 years with Graves' hyperthyroidism.

In this sample, this clonotype turned up many times. This sequence joins TRBV7-9 and TRBJ2-7, with D unclear. The germline V and J ends were trimmed by 1 base and 3 bases, with 4 bases remaining between them. The CDR3 totals 12 residues. Per germline, CDR1 SEHNR and CDR2 FQNEAQ (reference sequence). The CDR3 is CASSLVNYEQYF. For the CDR3, the DNA is TGTGCCAGCAGCTTAGTCAACTACGAGCAGTACTTC. Full variable domain (outside the CDR3, taken from reference TRBV7-9 and TRBJ2-7): DTGVSQNPRHKITKRGQNVTFRCDPISEHNRLYWYRQTLGQGPEFLTYFQNEAQLEKSRLLSDRFSAERPKGSFSTLEIQRTEQGDSAMYLCASSLVNYEQYFGPGTRLTVT.

This chain uses TRBV6-4 with TRBJ1-5; TRBD1 matches 7 bases. CDR1 is MRHNA and CDR2 is SNTAGT in the germline V gene. Trimming removed 7 bases from V and 6 bases from J; junction bases left unmatched: 12. The CDR3 runs 15 residues. The CDR3 bases are TGTGCCAGCACTGGGCATTACGCAGGGGGTCAGCCCCAGCATTTT. Amino acid sequence: CASTGHYAGGQPQHF.

This clonotype was recorded many times. V usage is TRBV10-3 and J usage is TRBJ1-2; no clear D. V was clipped by 8 bases and J by 8 bases, with 15 bases between them. Germline loops: CDR1 ENHRY, CDR2 SYGVKD. This CDR3 region has 12 residues. The CDR3 DNA reads TGTGCCATCCTTGGGATCGGGCGAGGCTACACCTTC. This codes for CAILGIGRGYTF.

The chain links TRBV20-1 to TRBJ1-2; 8 positions agree with TRBD1. The V gene end was trimmed by 6 bases and the J gene end by 2 bases; junction bases not matched to a gene: 2. The CDR3 length is 12 residues. Germline assignment: CDR1 DFQATT and CDR2 SNEGSKA (reference sequence). Here the CDR3 DNA reads TGCAGTGCGAACAGGGGGAACTATGGCTACACCTTC. Its protein is CSANRGNYGYTF.

This clonotype was seen at least ten times. This chain joins TRBV29-1 and TRBJ2-7, with D perhaps TRBD2 (6 bases). Trimming shortened V by 5 bases and J by 2 bases, and 10 bases separated the two germline ends. Looked up from germline, CDR1 is SQVTM and CDR2 is ANQGSEA. The CDR3 contains 12 residues. The CDR3 DNA is TGCAGCGTTTGTACGGGAGCCTACGAGCAGTACTTC. Protein sequence: CSVCTGAYEQYF.

The table lists this clonotype with many counts. The chain is built from TRBV20-1 and TRBJ1-6, with D unresolved. Germline V gene lookup returns CDR1 DFQATT and CDR2 SNEGSKA (reference sequence). V shed 2 bases and J shed 8 bases, with 16 bases lying between them. The CDR3 totals 15 residues. The CDR3 nucleotides are TGCAGTGCTAGACCGGCCCTCAATGAGGATTCACCCCTCCACTTT. Protein product: CSARPALNEDSPLHF.

This clonotype was picked up many times. The V and J genes are TRBV27 and TRBJ2-3; 7 bases agree with TRBD2. Trimming removed 4 bases from V and 5 bases from J; junction bases left unmatched: 3. The CDR3 has 13 amino acids. Germline CDR1 and CDR2: MNHEY and SMNVEV (reference sequence). DNA of the CDR3: TGTGCCAGCAGTTCCGGGAGGTTAGATACGCAGTATTTT. Residues: CASSSGRLDTQYF.

CDR3 nucleotide sequence: TGTGCCAGCCGATCGGACAGGGGACTGAACACTGAAGCTTTCTTT. This sequence encodes CASRSDRGLNTEAFF. The rearrangement joins TRBV28 to TRBJ1-1; TRBD1 agrees at 9 bases. V lost 8 bases, J lost 0 bases, and 7 bases stayed unmatched. Germline CDR1 and CDR2: MDHEN and SYDVKM. There are 15 residues in the CDR3.

This clonotype was recorded a few times. The J gene is TRBJ1-5, the V gene TRBV24-1, with 9 bases that match TRBD1. The CDR3 contains 15 residues. Germline CDR1 reads KGHDR; CDR2 reads SFDVKD. V lost 10 bases, J lost 3 bases, and 9 bases stayed unmatched. The CDR3 DNA follows: TGTGCCACACAGGGGGCGGCGGGGCCCAATCAGCCCCAGCATTTT. It is translated as CATQGAAGPNQPQHF.

This clonotype was detected many times. The chain joins TRBV20-1 to TRBJ2-7; TRBD2 is a possible D gene (7 bases). CDR3 length: 15 amino acids. Germline V CDR1 and CDR2: DFQATT, SNEGSKA (reference sequence). V was pared by 0 bases and J by 2 bases, with 14 bases between. CDR3 DNA: TGCAGTGCTAGAGATCTGGGCGGGGGCACCTACGAGCAGTACTTC. It is translated as CSARDLGGGTYEQYF.

This chain joins TRBV28 and TRBJ1-2; a weak D match, TRBD1 (5 bases). Germline V gene data show CDR1 as MDHEN and CDR2 as SYDVKM. The CDR3 sequence is 13 residues long. The V and J ends lost 7 bases and 1 base respectively, with 10 bases between them. CDR3 residues: CASTATVNYGYTF. In nucleotides, the CDR3 is TGTGCCAGCACCGCGACAGTTAACTATGGCTACACCTTC.

This clonotype was found a few times. V usage is TRBV3-1 and J usage is TRBJ2-7; 8 bases map to TRBD2. This CDR3 has 14 residues. The V gene's germline CDR1 is LGHDT and CDR2 YNNKEL (reference sequence). The J segment lost 6 bases and the V segment lost 4 bases, leaving 8 bases of the junction unmatched. CDR3 protein: CASSLPGGGPEQYF. The CDR3 DNA reads TGTGCCAGCAGCCTCCCGGGGGGGGGGCCCGAGCAGTACTTC.

This clonotype was counted many times. The chain is built from TRBV20-1 and TRBJ2-1; the D gene could be TRBD1 or TRBD2 (5 bases each). Germline V gene data show CDR1 as DFQATT and CDR2 as SNEGSKA (reference sequence). CDR3 length: 12 amino acids. V dropped 6 bases and J dropped 5 bases, with 11 bases sitting between them. The CDR3 bases are TGCAGTGCCCTACGGGACCACAATGAGCAGTTCTTC. Protein product: CSALRDHNEQFF.

This clonotype has at least ten counts. The chain has TRBV6-5 and TRBJ1-1; 8 bases agree with TRBD1. Germline trimming cut 2 bases from V and 7 bases from J; bases unmatched to any gene: 3. Germline V CDR1 and CDR2: MNHEY, SVGAGI. The CDR3 length is 13 residues. CDR3 loop: CASSYQGANEAFF. In nucleotides, the CDR3 is TGTGCCAGCAGTTACCAGGGGGCAAATGAAGCTTTCTTT.

CDR3 DNA sequence: TGCGCCTCCGCTAGCGGACTCACCGGGGAGCTGTTTTTT. This sequence encodes CASASGLTGELFF. The chain has TRBV4-3 and TRBJ2-2, with TRBD2 identical over 7 bases. Per the germline V gene, CDR1 is LGHNA and CDR2 is YSLEER. Unmatched junction bases numbered 7, after V lost 11 bases and J lost 4 bases. The CDR3 runs to 13 residues.

This clonotype was seen at least ten times. The chain recombines TRBV30 with TRBJ2-7; D is unresolved. This CDR3 is built from 11 residues. Deletions cut 1 base from V and 2 bases from J, with 3 bases between. Germline V CDR1 and CDR2: GTSNPN, SVGIG (reference sequence). CDR3 DNA sequence: TGTGCCTGGAGTGCGACCTACGAGCAGTACTTC. Translating gives CAWSATYEQYF.

This clonotype was seen ten or more times. The J gene is TRBJ1-5, the V gene TRBV12-3 or TRBV12-4; D ambiguous. The CDR3 length is 14 residues. The V end lost 3 bases, the J end lost 1 base, and 7 bases lay between the germline ends. Here the CDR3 reads CASSLELSNQPQHF. As DNA, the CDR3 is TGTGCCAGCAGTTTGGAACTGAGCAATCAGCCCCAGCATTTT.

This clonotype was found many times. In DNA form, the CDR3 reads TGTGCCAGCAGTTTAGGGATGACGGGCGGCGGGGAGACCCAGTACTTC. The encoded protein is CASSLGMTGGGETQYF. This chain uses TRBV28 with TRBJ2-5; maybe TRBD2 (5 bases). The CDR3 is made up of 16 amino acids. Germline CDR1 and CDR2: MDHEN and SYDVKM. V was pared by 2 bases and J by 5 bases, with 18 bases between.

This clonotype was counted a few times. V gene TRBV7-9 combines with J gene TRBJ1-2, with D possibly TRBD1 on 6 matching bases. The germline V gene encodes CDR1 SEHNR and CDR2 FQNEAQ (reference sequence). The germline V and J ends were trimmed by 1 base and 5 bases, with 20 bases remaining between them. The CDR3 runs 17 residues. DNA of the CDR3: TGTGCCAGCAGCTTAGAACTAGCTCCCGGGACATCATATGGCTACACCTTC. Encoded protein: CASSLELAPGTSYGYTF.

This clonotype was recorded at least ten times. This chain links TRBV3-1 with TRBJ1-6, with D maybe TRBD1 (5 bases). This CDR3 spans 17 amino acids. The V end lost 4 bases, the J end lost 10 bases, and 23 bases lay between the germline ends. Germline CDR1 reads LGHDT; CDR2 reads YNNKEL (reference sequence). DNA of the CDR3: TGTGCCAGCAGCCCTTCAAGCGGGGGTCGACGGGGCTCACCCCTCCACTTT. Its protein product is CASSPSSGGRRGSPLHF.

This clonotype turned up a few times. The chain links TRBV7-3 to TRBJ2-7; the D gene is possibly TRBD2 (5 bases). The CDR3 loop spans 13 amino acids. V was trimmed by 4 bases and J by 3 bases, leaving 10 bases between them. Germline V gene data show CDR1 as SGHTA and CDR2 as FQGTGA. The CDR3 spells CASSSGLGYEQYF. Here the CDR3 DNA reads TGTGCCAGCAGCTCCGGACTCGGCTACGAGCAGTACTTC.

This clonotype came up many times. The rearrangement uses TRBV28 and TRBJ2-5; tentative D call: TRBD1 (5 bases). Trimming removed 5 bases from V and 2 bases from J, with 15 bases in between. The CDR3 is 15 residues long. Germline V gene lookup returns CDR1 MDHEN and CDR2 SYDVKM. CDR3 in amino acids: CASSVEGVKQETQYF. The CDR3, as DNA: TGTGCCAGCAGTGTAGAAGGGGTAAAGCAAGAGACCCAGTACTTC.

This clonotype showed up many times. V is TRBV11-2 and J is TRBJ2-7, with TRBD2 identical over 7 bases. CDR1 is SGHAT, CDR2 FQNNGV, per germline. The CDR3 runs 14 residues. V shed 5 bases and J 3 bases; nucleotides not matched to a gene: 7. The CDR3 nucleotides are TGTGCCAGCAGCACTGCTAGCGGCGACTACGAGCAGTACTTC. It is translated as CASSTASGDYEQYF.

This clonotype was recorded many times. This sequence joins TRBV2 and TRBJ1-1; D is possibly TRBD1 (6 bases). Trimming removed 6 bases from V and 8 bases from J, with 7 bases in between. Germline V gives CDR1 SNHLY, CDR2 FYNNEI. The CDR3 sequence is 10 residues long. CDR3 in amino acids: CASSTGEAFF. CDR3 nucleotides: TGTGCCAGCAGCACAGGGGAAGCTTTCTTT.

This clonotype was recorded a few times. The chain combines TRBV9 with TRBJ1-6; D is unresolved. The germline V and J ends were trimmed by 2 bases and 8 bases, with 8 bases remaining between them. This CDR3 spans 13 amino acids. Germline CDR1 SGDLS, CDR2 YYNGEE. The CDR3 DNA is TGTGCCAGCAGCGTCCAAAAGGATTCACCCCTCCACTTT. Amino acid sequence: CASSVQKDSPLHF.

This clonotype was counted ten times or more. The chain links TRBV27 to TRBJ2-7, with D perhaps assigned TRBD1 or TRBD2 (5 bases each). Germline V CDR1 and CDR2: MNHEY, SMNVEV (reference sequence). Between the trimmed V and J ends, which lost 6 bases and 0 bases, there was a span of 18 bases. CDR3 length equals 16 residues. CDR3 sequence (DNA): TGTGCCAGCAGACGGGGCGTGGCAGAGAGCTCCTACGAGCAGTACTTC. Its protein product is CASRRGVAESSYEQYF.

The J gene is TRBJ2-6, the V gene TRBV7-2, with 9 bases lining up with TRBD1. This CDR3 is built from 17 residues. Trimming cost V 1 base and J 3 bases; bases outside gene matches: 4. Per the germline V gene, CDR1 is SGHTA and CDR2 is FQGNSA. Here the CDR3 reads CASSLGRDRVGANVLTF. The DNA for the CDR3 is TGTGCCAGCAGCTTAGGCCGGGACAGGGTTGGGGCCAACGTCCTGACTTTC.

Many counts were recorded for this clonotype. The chain has TRBV28 and TRBJ2-6; D assignment may be TRBD1 or TRBD2 (5 bases each). V was trimmed by 6 bases and J by 3 bases, leaving 21 bases between them. The CDR3 loop spans 18 amino acids. From germline, CDR1 is MDHEN and CDR2 SYDVKM. CDR3 region: CASSTPGPILGGANVLTF. In DNA form, the CDR3 reads TGTGCCAGCAGCACGCCGGGACCGATTCTTGGTGGGGCCAACGTCCTGACTTTC. The full variable domain, with the rest looked up from reference TRBV28 and TRBJ2-6, is DVKVTQSSRYLVKRTGEKVFLECVQDMDHENMFWYRQDPGLGLRLIYFSYDVKMKEKGDIPEGYSVSREKKERFSLILESASTNQTSMYLCASSTPGPILGGANVLTFGAGSRLTVL.

Ten or more counts support this clonotype. This chain uses TRBV9 with TRBJ1-2, with D possibly TRBD1 on 6 matching bases. Germline V gene sequence: CDR1 SGDLS, CDR2 YYNGEE. The length of the CDR3 is 14 residues. Trimming pared 3 bases from V and 4 bases from J, leaving 13 bases between. CDR3 DNA sequence: TGTGCCAGCAGCGCTAGGGACATCTCCTATGGCTACACCTTC. This translates into CASSARDISYGYTF.